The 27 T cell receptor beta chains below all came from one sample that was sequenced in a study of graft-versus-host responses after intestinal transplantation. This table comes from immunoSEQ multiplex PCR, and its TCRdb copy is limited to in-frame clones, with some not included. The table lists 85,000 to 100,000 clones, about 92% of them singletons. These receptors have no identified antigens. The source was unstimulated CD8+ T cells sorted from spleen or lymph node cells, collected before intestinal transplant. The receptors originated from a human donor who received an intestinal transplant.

The CDR3 sequence is CASSESGAASDFTDTQYF. For the CDR3, the DNA is TGTGCCAGCAGTGAATCAGGTGCGGCTAGCGACTTTACAGATACGCAGTATTTT. This chain connects TRBV2 to TRBJ2-3, with D maybe TRBD2 (6 bases). Trimming left V 2 bases short and J 3 bases short, with 21 bases between. Germline V gene data show CDR1 as SNHLY and CDR2 as FYNNEI. The CDR3 is made up of 18 amino acids. The full variable domain, its missing parts supplied by reference TRBV2 and TRBJ2-3, is EPEVTQTPSHQVTQMGQEVILRCVPISNHLYFYWYRQILGQKVEFLVSFYNNEISEKSEIFDDQFSVERPDGSNFTLKIRSTKLEDSAMYFCASSESGAASDFTDTQYFGPGTRLTVL.

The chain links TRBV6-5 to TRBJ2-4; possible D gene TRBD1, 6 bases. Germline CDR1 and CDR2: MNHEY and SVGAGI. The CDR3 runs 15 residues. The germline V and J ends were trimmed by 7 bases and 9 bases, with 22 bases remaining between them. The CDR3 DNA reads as TGTGCCAGCACCGAGCTACAGGGAATGAGGAGCATTCAGTACTTC. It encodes CASTELQGMRSIQYF.

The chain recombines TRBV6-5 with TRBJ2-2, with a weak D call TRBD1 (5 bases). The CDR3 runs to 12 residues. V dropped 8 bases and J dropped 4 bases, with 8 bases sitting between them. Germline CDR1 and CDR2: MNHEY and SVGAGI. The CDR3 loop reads CASQGGTGELFF. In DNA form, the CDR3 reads TGTGCCAGCCAGGGTGGCACCGGGGAGCTGTTTTTT.

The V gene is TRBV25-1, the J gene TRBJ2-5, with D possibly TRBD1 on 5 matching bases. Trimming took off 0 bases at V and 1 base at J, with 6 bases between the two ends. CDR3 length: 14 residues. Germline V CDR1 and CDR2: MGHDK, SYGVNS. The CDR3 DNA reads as TGTGCCAGCAGTGAATACGACAGCCAAGAGACCCAGTACTTC. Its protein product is CASSEYDSQETQYF. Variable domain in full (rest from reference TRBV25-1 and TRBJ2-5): EADIYQTPRYLVIGTGKKITLECSQTMGHDKMYWYQQDPGMELHLIHYSYGVNSTEKGDLSSESTVSRIRTEHFPLTLESARPSHTSQYLCASSEYDSQETQYFGPGTRLLVL.

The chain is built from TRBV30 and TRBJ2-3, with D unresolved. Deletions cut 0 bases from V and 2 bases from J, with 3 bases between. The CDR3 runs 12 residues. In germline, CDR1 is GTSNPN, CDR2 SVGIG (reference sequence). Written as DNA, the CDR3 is TGTGCCTGGAGTGTACACACAGATACGCAGTATTTT. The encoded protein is CAWSVHTDTQYF.

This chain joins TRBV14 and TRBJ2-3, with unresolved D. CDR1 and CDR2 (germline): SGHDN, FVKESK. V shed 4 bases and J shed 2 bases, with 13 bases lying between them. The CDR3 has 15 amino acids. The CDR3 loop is CASSPRESPTDTQYF. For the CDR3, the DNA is TGTGCCAGCAGCCCGCGAGAAAGCCCCACAGATACGCAGTATTTT.

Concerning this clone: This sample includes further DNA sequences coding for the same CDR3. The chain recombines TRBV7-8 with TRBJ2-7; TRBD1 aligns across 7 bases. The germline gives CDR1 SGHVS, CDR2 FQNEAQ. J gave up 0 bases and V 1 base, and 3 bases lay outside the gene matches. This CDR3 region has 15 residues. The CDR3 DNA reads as TGTGCCAGCAGCTTAGGGGACAGAAGCTCCTACGAGCAGTACTTC. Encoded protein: CASSLGDRSSYEQYF.

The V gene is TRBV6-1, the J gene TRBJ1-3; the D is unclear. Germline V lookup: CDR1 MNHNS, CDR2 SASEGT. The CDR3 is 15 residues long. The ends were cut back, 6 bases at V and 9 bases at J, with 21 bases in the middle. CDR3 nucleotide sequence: TGTGCCAGCAGCCCGTGGGAGGCCTCGCTAAGCACCATATATTTT. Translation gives CASSPWEASLSTIYF.

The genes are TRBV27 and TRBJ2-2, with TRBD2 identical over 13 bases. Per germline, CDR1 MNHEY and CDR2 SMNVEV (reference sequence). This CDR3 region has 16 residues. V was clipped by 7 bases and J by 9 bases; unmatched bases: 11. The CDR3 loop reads CASTTTSGGALWELFF. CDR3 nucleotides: TGTGCCAGCACCACAACTAGCGGGGGGGCTTTGTGGGAGCTGTTTTTT.

DNA of the CDR3: TGTGCCAGTAGCTTGTCTGGGGCCAACGTCCTGACTTTC. Its protein product is CASSLSGANVLTF. The V gene is TRBV19, the J gene TRBJ2-6; D is undetermined. Germline CDR1 LNHDA, CDR2 SQIVND (reference sequence). The length of the CDR3 is 13 residues. Trimming shortened V by 6 bases and J by 1 base, and 4 bases separated the two germline ends.

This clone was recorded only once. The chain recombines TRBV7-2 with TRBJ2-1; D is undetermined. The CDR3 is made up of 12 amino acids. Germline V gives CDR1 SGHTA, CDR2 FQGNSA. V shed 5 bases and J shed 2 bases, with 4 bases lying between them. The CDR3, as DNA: TGTGCCAGCAGCCCCACCTACAATGAGCAGTTCTTC. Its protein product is CASSPTYNEQFF. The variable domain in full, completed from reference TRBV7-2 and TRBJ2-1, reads GAGVSQSPSNKVTEKGKDVELRCDPISGHTALYWYRQSLGQGLEFLIYFQGNSAPDKSGLPSDRFSAERTGGSVSTLTIQRTQQEDSAVYLCASSPTYNEQFFGPGTRLTVL.

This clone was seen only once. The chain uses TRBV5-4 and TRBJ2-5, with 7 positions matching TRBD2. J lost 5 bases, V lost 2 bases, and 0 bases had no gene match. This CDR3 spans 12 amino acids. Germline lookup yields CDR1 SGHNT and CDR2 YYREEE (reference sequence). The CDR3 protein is CASSFGGETQYF. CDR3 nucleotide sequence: TGTGCCAGCAGCTTCGGGGGGGAGACCCAGTACTTC.

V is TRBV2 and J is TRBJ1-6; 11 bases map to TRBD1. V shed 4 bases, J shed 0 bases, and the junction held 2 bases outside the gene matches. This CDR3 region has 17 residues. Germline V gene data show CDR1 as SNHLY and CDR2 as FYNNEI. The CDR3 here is CASSGGTGGSYNSPLHF. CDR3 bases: TGTGCCAGCAGTGGTGGGACAGGGGGCTCCTATAATTCACCCCTCCACTTT.

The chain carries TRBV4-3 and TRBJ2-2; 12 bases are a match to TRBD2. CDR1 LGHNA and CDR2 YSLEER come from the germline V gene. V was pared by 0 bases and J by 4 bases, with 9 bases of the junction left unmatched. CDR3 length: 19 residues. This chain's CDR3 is CASSQDGLAGGRGTGELFF. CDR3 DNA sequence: TGCGCCAGCAGCCAAGATGGGCTAGCGGGGGGGCGGGGCACCGGGGAGCTGTTTTTT.

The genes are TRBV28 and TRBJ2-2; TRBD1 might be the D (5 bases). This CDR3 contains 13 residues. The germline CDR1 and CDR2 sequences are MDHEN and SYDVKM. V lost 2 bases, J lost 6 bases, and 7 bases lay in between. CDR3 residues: CASSLQGSGELFF. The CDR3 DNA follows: TGTGCCAGCAGTTTACAGGGCTCCGGGGAGCTGTTTTTT. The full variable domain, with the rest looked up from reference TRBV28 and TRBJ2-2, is DVKVTQSSRYLVKRTGEKVFLECVQDMDHENMFWYRQDPGLGLRLIYFSYDVKMKEKGDIPEGYSVSREKKERFSLILESASTNQTSMYLCASSLQGSGELFFGEGSRLTVL.

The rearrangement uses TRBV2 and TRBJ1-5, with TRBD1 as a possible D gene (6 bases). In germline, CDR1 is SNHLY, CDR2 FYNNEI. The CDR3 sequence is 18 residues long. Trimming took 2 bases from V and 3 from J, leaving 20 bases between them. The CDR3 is CASSEYGQYTPDNQPQHF. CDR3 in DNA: TGTGCCAGCAGTGAATATGGACAGTACACCCCCGACAATCAGCCCCAGCATTTT.

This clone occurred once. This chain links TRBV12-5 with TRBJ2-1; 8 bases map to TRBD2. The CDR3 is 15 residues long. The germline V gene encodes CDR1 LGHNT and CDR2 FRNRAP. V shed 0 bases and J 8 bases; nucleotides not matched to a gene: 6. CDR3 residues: CASGLVQAGVDEQFF. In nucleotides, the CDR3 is TGTGCTAGTGGTTTGGTCCAAGCGGGGGTGGATGAGCAGTTCTTC.

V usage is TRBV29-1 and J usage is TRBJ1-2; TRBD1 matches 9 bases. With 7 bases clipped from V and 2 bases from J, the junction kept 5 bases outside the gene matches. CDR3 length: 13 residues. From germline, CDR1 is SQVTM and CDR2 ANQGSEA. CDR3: CSGTGGANYGYTF. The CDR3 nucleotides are TGCAGCGGTACAGGGGGCGCGAACTATGGCTACACCTTC.

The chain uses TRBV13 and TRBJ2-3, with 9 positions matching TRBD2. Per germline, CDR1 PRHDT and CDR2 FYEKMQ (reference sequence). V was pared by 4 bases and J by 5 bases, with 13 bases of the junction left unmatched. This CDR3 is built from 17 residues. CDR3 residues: CASSSRGAGGPEDTQYF. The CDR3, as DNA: TGTGCCAGCAGCTCCCGAGGGGCGGGGGGGCCCGAAGATACGCAGTATTTT.

The CDR3 nucleotides are TGTGCCACTATTCAAAAAACGGTTAGGAACACTGAAGCTTTCTTT. Translating gives CATIQKTVRNTEAFF. The V gene is TRBV15, the J gene TRBJ1-1, with D unclear. Looked up from germline, CDR1 is LNHNV and CDR2 is YYDKDF (reference sequence). Trimming removed 9 bases from V and 1 base from J, with 18 bases in between. The CDR3 totals 15 residues.

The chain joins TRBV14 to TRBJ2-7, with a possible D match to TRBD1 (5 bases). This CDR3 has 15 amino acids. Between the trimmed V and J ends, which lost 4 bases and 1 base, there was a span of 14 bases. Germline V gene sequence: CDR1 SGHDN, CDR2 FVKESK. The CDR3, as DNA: TGTGCCAGCAGCCCAGCAGGACACATTTCCTACGAGCAGTACTTC. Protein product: CASSPAGHISYEQYF.

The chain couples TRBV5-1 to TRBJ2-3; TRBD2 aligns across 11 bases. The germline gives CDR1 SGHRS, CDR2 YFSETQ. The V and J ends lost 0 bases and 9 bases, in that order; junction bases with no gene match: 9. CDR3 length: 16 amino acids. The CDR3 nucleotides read TGCGCCAGCAGCTTGGAAGGGACTAGCGGTATAGACACGCAGTATTTT. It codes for CASSLEGTSGIDTQYF.

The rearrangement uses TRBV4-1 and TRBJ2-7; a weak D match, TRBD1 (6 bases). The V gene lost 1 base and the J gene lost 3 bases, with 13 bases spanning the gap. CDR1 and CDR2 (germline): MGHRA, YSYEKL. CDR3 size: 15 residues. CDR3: CASSQGAGVNYEQYF. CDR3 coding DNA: TGCGCCAGCAGCCAAGGTGCAGGGGTAAACTACGAGCAGTACTTC.

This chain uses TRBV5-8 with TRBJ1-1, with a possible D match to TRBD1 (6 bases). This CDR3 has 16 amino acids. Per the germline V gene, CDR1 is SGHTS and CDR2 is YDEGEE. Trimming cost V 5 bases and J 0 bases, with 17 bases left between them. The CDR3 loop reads CASRDLVRGMNTEAFF. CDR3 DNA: TGTGCCAGCAGAGATTTGGTAAGGGGGATGAACACTGAAGCTTTCTTT.

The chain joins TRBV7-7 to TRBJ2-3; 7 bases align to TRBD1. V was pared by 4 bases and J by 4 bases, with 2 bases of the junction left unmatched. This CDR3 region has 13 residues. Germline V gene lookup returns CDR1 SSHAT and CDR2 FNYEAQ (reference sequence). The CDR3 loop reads CASSYRGADTQYF. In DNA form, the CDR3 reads TGTGCCAGCAGCTACAGGGGCGCAGATACGCAGTATTTT.

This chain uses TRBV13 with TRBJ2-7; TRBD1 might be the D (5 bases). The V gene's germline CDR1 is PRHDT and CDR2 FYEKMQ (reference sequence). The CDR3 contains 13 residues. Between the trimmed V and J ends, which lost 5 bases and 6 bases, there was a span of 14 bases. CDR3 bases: TGTGCCAGCAGCCACAGGCTATCTGGCGAGCAGTACTTC. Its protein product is CASSHRLSGEQYF.

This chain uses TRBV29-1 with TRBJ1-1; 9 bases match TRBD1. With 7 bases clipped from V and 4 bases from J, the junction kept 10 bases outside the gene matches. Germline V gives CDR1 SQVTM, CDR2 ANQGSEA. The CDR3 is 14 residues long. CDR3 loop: CSGGQGRWSTEAFF. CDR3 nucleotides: TGCAGCGGCGGACAGGGGCGGTGGAGCACTGAAGCTTTCTTT.